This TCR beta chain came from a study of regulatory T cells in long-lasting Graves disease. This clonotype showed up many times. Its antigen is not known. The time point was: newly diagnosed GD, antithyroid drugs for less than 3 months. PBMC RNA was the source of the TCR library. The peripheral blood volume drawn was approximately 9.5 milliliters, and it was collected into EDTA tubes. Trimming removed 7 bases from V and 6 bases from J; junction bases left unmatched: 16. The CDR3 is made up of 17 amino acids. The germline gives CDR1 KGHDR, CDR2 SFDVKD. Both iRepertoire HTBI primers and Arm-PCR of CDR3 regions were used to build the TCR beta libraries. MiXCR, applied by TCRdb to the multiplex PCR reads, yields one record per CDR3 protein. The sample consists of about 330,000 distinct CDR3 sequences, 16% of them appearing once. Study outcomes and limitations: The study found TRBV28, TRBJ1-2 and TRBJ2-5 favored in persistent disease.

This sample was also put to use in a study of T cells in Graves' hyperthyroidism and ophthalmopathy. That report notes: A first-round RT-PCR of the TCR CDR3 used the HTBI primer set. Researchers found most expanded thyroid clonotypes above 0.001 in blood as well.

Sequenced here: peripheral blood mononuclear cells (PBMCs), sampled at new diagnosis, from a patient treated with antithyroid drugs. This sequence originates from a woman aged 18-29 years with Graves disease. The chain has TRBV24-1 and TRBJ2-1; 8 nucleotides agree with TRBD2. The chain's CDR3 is CATRFTGAGESINEQFF. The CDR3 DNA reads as TGTGCCACCAGATTCACAGGAGCGGGGGAAAGTATCAATGAGCAGTTCTTC.